This TCR beta chain was recovered during a study of OX40 agonist ivuxolimab in advanced cancers. Context from the whole study: Ivuxolimab, which targeted the costimulatory receptor OX40 (CD134), was an agonistic, fully human IgG2 monoclonal antibody. Intravenous ivuxolimab was administered to patients every 2 weeks at six dose levels: 0.01, 0.1, 0.3, 1.5, 3 and 10 mg/kg. Of the approximately 50 dose-escalation patients, hepatocellular carcinoma was present in about 19, melanoma in some 15, renal cell carcinoma in 9 and head and neck cancer in 9. In the dose-escalation cohort, around 80% of patients were male, and the mean age was roughly 60 years with a range of roughly 23 to 79. Prior anti-PD-1, anti-PD-L1 or anti-CTLA-4 therapy was permitted, and roughly two fifths of dose-escalation patients had received checkpoint inhibitors. Partial responses occurred in three dose-escalation patients: two with cutaneous melanoma and one with hepatocellular carcinoma. Peripheral TCRbeta sequencing was intended to test whether TCR sequence diversity was altered and clonal T-cell expansion was caused by ivuxolimab. The paper describes the monotherapy dose-escalation part (N of about 47 patients) of the phase I trial of ivuxolimab. Broader findings and caveats from the paper: At doses of 0.1 to 3.0 mg/kg, clonal expansion of both CD4+ and CD8+ T cells in blood was seen between baseline and week 6. Low levels of normalized T-cell clonal expansion were also seen in some patients who did not respond. In the 0.1-3.0 mg/kg groups, partial responders were among the patients with the lowest normalized peripheral clonal expansion, particularly in CD8+ T cells. The antigen specificity of the peripheral T cells that underwent clonal expansion was not determined. On average, CD8+ T cells showed more expanded clones than CD4+ T cells after ivuxolimab.

Points on this clone: Its antigen is currently not known. The sample holds no much larger clone one base away, and base qualities are not on file.

Patients with autoimmune disease history or receiving systemic immunosuppression were excluded from the trial. Peripheral blood for TCR sequencing was collected from all dose cohorts at baseline, on cycle 4 day 1, and on cycle 7 day 1. Samples came from an open-label, multicenter, first-in-human phase I dose-escalation trial of ivuxolimab. Adults with locally advanced or metastatic melanoma, renal cell carcinoma, hepatocellular carcinoma or head and neck squamous cell carcinoma were enrolled in the trial. Before TCR sequencing, CD4+ T cells and CD8+ T cells from peripheral blood were sorted into separate populations. Genomic DNA was isolated from the sorted cells so that the TCRbeta CDR3 region could be sequenced. The immunoSEQ Assay was used to sequence the TCRbeta CDR3 regions. The table comes from immuneACCESS by way of TCRdb, which keeps in-frame sequences with V and J called. Part of the clones is missing from these tables; in studies checked, under half for an unresolved V gene and the rest for unknown reasons. Here the sample has tens of thousands of clones; roughly 94% occur a single time. The biggest ten clones account for 9.5% to 10% of the sample.

The sequencing here drew on CD4+ or CD8+ T cells sorted from blood, taken in a trial of the OX40 agonist ivuxolimab. The receptor's source is an adult with an advanced solid tumor such as melanoma, head and neck, liver or kidney cancer.

The CDR3 here reads CASSPTANYGYTF. The DNA sequence follows: TGTGCCAGCAGCCCGACGGCTAACTATGGCTACACCTTC. Recombination linked TRBV6-5 to TRBJ1-2, with the D segment identity uncertain. CDR1 is given as MNHEY and CDR2 as SVGAGI, both from the germline V gene. Its CDR3 holds 13 amino acids, cysteine through phenylalanine. The retained sequence is limited to the CDR3, 39 bases, with the frame set at the first base. V sheds 6 bases and J sheds 0 bases, leaving 8 bases between their ends.